The next 17 T cell receptor beta chains were all read from a single sample in a study of siplizumab effects on memory and regulatory T cells. The method was immunoSEQ multiplex PCR; TCRdb's version includes in-frame clones alone and lacks a portion of them. Here the sample spans 100,000 to 110,000 clones, about 90% being singletons. What was sequenced was CD4+ T cells sorted from blood. These receptors came from a human donor in good health.

This sequence joins TRBV5-1 and TRBJ1-2; the D gene is possibly TRBD1 (6 bases). Trimming pared 2 bases from V and 3 bases from J, leaving 8 bases between. CDR1 SGHRS and CDR2 YFSETQ come from the germline V gene. This CDR3 region has 13 residues. The CDR3, as DNA: TGCGCCAGCAGCTTTAACAGGGACTATGGCTACACCTTC. Protein product: CASSFNRDYGYTF. Full variable domain (rest looked up from reference TRBV5-1 and TRBJ1-2): KAGVTQTPRYLIKTRGQQVTLSCSPISGHRSVSWYQQTPGQGLQFLFEYFSETQRNKGNFPGRFSGRQFSNSRSEMNVSTLELGDSALYLCASSFNRDYGYTFGSGTRLTVV.

The chain has TRBV30 and TRBJ1-1; D unresolved. The CDR3 totals 13 residues. V lost 1 base and J lost 11, with 17 bases in between. Germline V gene sequence: CDR1 GTSNPN, CDR2 SVGIG (reference sequence). The CDR3 region has the DNA TGTGCCTGGAGTGGCGGAGACACCGGTGGGGCTTTCTTT. As protein: CAWSGGDTGGAFF.

In DNA form, the CDR3 reads TGTGCCATCAGTGAAGGCCCAGGGGGCACTGAAGCTTTCTTT. It is translated as CAISEGPGGTEAFF. This rearrangement joins TRBV10-3 to TRBJ1-1; TRBD1 matches 7 bases. CDR1 is ENHRY and CDR2 is SYGVKD in the germline V gene. The CDR3 is 14 amino acids. The V gene end was trimmed by 3 bases and the J gene end by 4 bases; junction bases not matched to a gene: 5.

The chain couples TRBV5-1 to TRBJ2-2, with 8 bases lining up with TRBD1. The V gene's germline CDR1 is SGHRS and CDR2 YFSETQ. There are 15 residues in the CDR3. Trimming took 4 bases from V and 7 from J; bases not matched to a gene: 9. CDR3 protein: CASSLLQTGVGELFF. In DNA, the CDR3 is TGCGCCAGCAGCCTATTGCAGACAGGGGTCGGGGAGCTGTTTTTT.

This chain links TRBV6-6 with TRBJ2-7; D not resolved. CDR1 MNHNY and CDR2 SVGAGI come from the germline V gene (reference sequence). The CDR3 contains 12 residues. The V end lost 8 bases, the J end lost 4 bases, and 12 bases lay between the germline ends. The CDR3 loop is CASSASGYEQYF. Here the CDR3 DNA reads TGTGCCAGCTCCGCTTCCGGTTACGAGCAGTACTTC.

V is TRBV11-2 and J is TRBJ2-3, with a tentative D call TRBD2 (6 bases). This CDR3 is built from 15 residues. Trimming pared 5 bases from V and 0 bases from J, leaving 12 bases between. Germline CDR1 reads SGHAT; CDR2 reads FQNNGV. The DNA for the CDR3 is TGTGCCAGCAGCCGGAGGGGACTCAGCACAGATACGCAGTATTTT. The encoded protein is CASSRRGLSTDTQYF.

The V gene is TRBV18, the J gene TRBJ1-4, with TRBD1 as a possible D gene (5 bases). Germline loops: CDR1 KGHSH, CDR2 LQKENI. V lost 2 bases, J lost 7 bases, and 14 bases lay in between. The CDR3 sequence is 15 residues long. The CDR3 coding sequence is TGTGCCAGCTCACCAGTAGAGGGGATCGGTGAAAAACTGTTTTTT. It is translated as CASSPVEGIGEKLFF.

CDR3 loop: CASSVGTGGTDTQYF. CDR3 bases: TGTGCCAGCAGCGTAGGGACAGGGGGCACAGATACGCAGTATTTT. This sequence joins TRBV9 and TRBJ2-3, with 9 bases that match TRBD1. The V segment lost 0 bases and the J segment 1 base; nucleotides outside the gene matches: 0. Germline V CDR1 and CDR2: SGDLS, YYNGEE. This CDR3 comprises 15 residues.

The chain recombines TRBV30 with TRBJ2-7, with a possible D match to TRBD2 (5 bases). V was trimmed by 0 bases and J by 0 bases, leaving 12 bases between them. This CDR3 has 15 amino acids. The V gene's germline CDR1 is GTSNPN and CDR2 SVGIG (reference sequence). Here the CDR3 reads CAWSVVGRGSYEQYF. The CDR3 nucleotides are TGTGCCTGGAGTGTAGTCGGACGGGGCTCCTACGAGCAGTACTTC.

This chain joins TRBV7-7 and TRBJ2-2; D could derive from TRBD1 or TRBD2 (5 bases each). The CDR3 totals 15 residues. Deletions cut 6 bases from V and 6 bases from J, with 17 bases between. Germline loops: CDR1 SSHAT, CDR2 FNYEAQ (reference sequence). CDR3 loop: CASSRAGGGPGELFF. The DNA of the CDR3 is TGTGCCAGCAGTCGGGCGGGTGGGGGACCCGGGGAGCTGTTTTTT.

J is TRBJ2-7 and V is TRBV27; D is possibly TRBD1 or TRBD2 (5 bases each). Germline CDR1 reads MNHEY; CDR2 reads SMNVEV (reference sequence). V lost 2 bases to trimming and J lost 2 bases, with 13 bases between them. The CDR3 covers 15 residues. The CDR3 sequence is CASSLIGTSPYEQYF. DNA for the CDR3: TGTGCCAGCAGTTTAATCGGGACGTCCCCCTACGAGCAGTACTTC.

The rearrangement links TRBV6-1 to TRBJ2-7; D not resolved. V was clipped by 7 bases and J by 2 bases, with 9 bases between them. Germline values: CDR1 MNHNS, CDR2 SASEGT. The CDR3 extends over 12 amino acids. The CDR3 bases are TGTGCCAGCAAAGGCCCGACCTACGAGCAGTACTTC. This codes for CASKGPTYEQYF.

This chain links TRBV6-4 with TRBJ2-1; D tentatively reads TRBD1 or TRBD2 (5 bases each). From germline, CDR1 is MRHNA and CDR2 SNTAGT. Trimming shortened V by 6 bases and J by 7 bases, and 19 bases separated the two germline ends. There are 15 residues in the CDR3. In DNA, the CDR3 is TGTGCCAGCAGGAGGGACGCCAGGGATAGGAATGAGCAGTTCTTC. Translated: CASRRDARDRNEQFF.

This clone was detected only a few times. The chain combines TRBV30 with TRBJ2-5, with 8 bases matching TRBD2. CDR3 length: 12 residues. Looked up from germline, CDR1 is GTSNPN and CDR2 is SVGIG (reference sequence). V lost 0 bases to trimming and J lost 7 bases; unmatched junction nucleotides: 1. CDR3 loop: CAWSVLAGTQYF. CDR3 DNA sequence: TGTGCCTGGAGTGTCCTAGCGGGGACCCAGTACTTC.

This clone was observed a single time. At the DNA level, this CDR3 is encoded by other sequences in the same sample as well. V gene TRBV4-2 combines with J gene TRBJ1-2; TRBD1 matches 8 bases. CDR1 is LGHNA and CDR2 is YNFKEQ in the germline V gene. The CDR3 is 15 amino acids. Trimming at V came to 3 bases and at J to 2 bases, leaving 5 bases not matched to a gene. The CDR3 DNA follows: TGTGCCAGCAGCCAGGACAGGGAGGGGAACTATGGCTACACCTTC. Its translation: CASSQDREGNYGYTF.

The chain carries TRBV9 and TRBJ1-2; D ambiguous. The CDR3 is 13 residues long. Trimming shortened V by 2 bases and J by 5 bases, and 10 bases separated the two germline ends. Per germline, CDR1 SGDLS and CDR2 YYNGEE. CDR3 region: CASSVNAGYGYTF. The CDR3 DNA sequence: TGTGCCAGCAGCGTCAACGCCGGGTATGGCTACACCTTC.

V usage is TRBV29-1 and J usage is TRBJ2-1; D ambiguous. In germline, CDR1 is SQVTM, CDR2 ANQGSEA. The length of the CDR3 is 14 residues. V was pared by 8 bases and J by 0 bases, with 14 bases between. The CDR3: CSIRVLSSYNEQFF. The CDR3 region has the DNA TGCAGCATCCGGGTCTTGAGCTCCTACAATGAGCAGTTCTTC.